Listed here are 26 T cell receptor beta chains from one sample, sequenced in a study of T cells in Graves' hyperthyroidism and ophthalmopathy. Amplified regions were TCR beta CDR3 sequences from RNA transcripts. Initially, a first-round RT-PCR of the TCR CDR3 employed the HTBI primer set. TCRdb re-derived calls from the multiplex PCR reads in MiXCR, one entry per CDR3 protein. The table shows under 800,000 distinct CDR3 sequences, with 14% occurring only once. Sequencing was carried out using blood. The receptors derive from a woman younger than 35 with Graves' hyperthyroidism.

This clonotype has ten or more counts. This chain connects TRBV12-5 to TRBJ1-2; D may be TRBD1 (5 bases). The V end lost 9 bases, the J end lost 0 bases, and 14 bases lay between the germline ends. The CDR3 is 14 amino acids. CDR1 and CDR2 (germline): LGHNT, FRNRAP. Here the CDR3 DNA reads TGTGCTAGAAAACAGGCGATAGCTAACTATGGCTACACCTTC. Its protein product is CARKQAIANYGYTF.

This clonotype has just one count. The chain's CDR3 is CSVRAATDTQYF. The CDR3 DNA is TGCAGCGTGCGGGCGGCCACAGATACGCAGTATTTT. The rearrangement links TRBV29-1 to TRBJ2-3; tentatively, D is TRBD2 (5 bases). The CDR3 extends over 12 amino acids. Deletions cut 6 bases from V and 2 bases from J, with 9 bases between. Germline V gives CDR1 SQVTM, CDR2 ANQGSEA.

This chain joins TRBV19 and TRBJ1-1; the D gene is possibly TRBD1 (5 bases). This CDR3 is built from 15 residues. Germline V CDR1 and CDR2: LNHDA, SQIVND (reference sequence). V was cut by 7 bases and J by 5 bases, with 20 bases left in between. The CDR3 DNA reads TGTGCCAGTACTAATTCAGGCTGGGGGGGGACTGAAGCTTTCTTT. This translates into CASTNSGWGGTEAFF. The variable domain in full, with the rest retrieved from reference TRBV19 and TRBJ1-1, is DGGITQSPKYLFRKEGQNVTLSCEQNLNHDAMYWYRQDPGQGLRLIYYSQIVNDFQKGDIAEGYSVSREKKESFPLTVTSAQKNPTAFYLCASTNSGWGGTEAFFGQGTRLTVV.

This clonotype was observed a few times. V gene TRBV11-2 combines with J gene TRBJ1-2; D uncertain. V was clipped by 4 bases and J by 4 bases, with 13 bases between them. Germline values: CDR1 SGHAT, CDR2 FQNNGV. The CDR3 totals 14 residues. The CDR3, as DNA: TGTGCCAGCAGCTCCCTTCGACGCGGCTATGGCTACACCTTC. Translated, it gives CASSSLRRGYGYTF.

The table lists this clonotype with many counts. The chain has TRBV27 and TRBJ2-3; 11 bases line up with TRBD2. CDR3 length: 15 residues. The germline CDR1 and CDR2 sequences are MNHEY and SMNVEV (reference sequence). The trim removed 4 bases at V and 6 bases at J, leaving 6 bases unmatched. The CDR3 DNA is TGTGCCAGCAGTTCACTACTAGCGGGAGTGGATACGCAGTATTTT. Residues: CASSSLLAGVDTQYF.

In this sample, this clonotype turned up a few times. CDR3 bases: TGTGCCAGCAGCCTCACCGGGGACTACGAGCAGTACTTC. Translating it yields CASSLTGDYEQYF. The V call is TRBV7-9, the J call TRBJ2-7; D is perhaps TRBD2 (5 bases). V lost 5 bases to trimming and J lost 3 bases, with 11 bases between them. Germline V lookup: CDR1 SEHNR, CDR2 FQNEAQ (reference sequence). The CDR3 is 13 residues long. The full variable domain, completed using reference TRBV7-9 and TRBJ2-7, is DTGVSQNPRHKITKRGQNVTFRCDPISEHNRLYWYRQTLGQGPEFLTYFQNEAQLEKSRLLSDRFSAERPKGSFSTLEIQRTEQGDSAMYLCASSLTGDYEQYFGPGTRLTVT.

The V and J genes are TRBV10-3 and TRBJ2-7, with D possibly being TRBD1 or TRBD2 (5 bases each). The germline V and J ends were trimmed by 2 bases and 7 bases, with 18 bases remaining between them. There are 15 residues in the CDR3. Looked up from germline, CDR1 is ENHRY and CDR2 is SYGVKD. The CDR3 nucleotides are TGTGCCATCAGTGAGGGTAGGGACCCTGCGTGGGAGCAGTACTTC. Translation: CAISEGRDPAWEQYF.

This clonotype has ten or more counts. The rearrangement uses TRBV20-1 and TRBJ2-1, with 10 bases lining up with TRBD2. The germline gives CDR1 DFQATT, CDR2 SNEGSKA (reference sequence). This CDR3 has 15 amino acids. Germline trimming cut 1 base from V and 8 bases from J; bases unmatched to any gene: 8. The CDR3 region is CSARAASGSLDEQFF. In DNA form, the CDR3 reads TGCAGTGCTAGAGCGGCTAGCGGGAGTCTGGATGAGCAGTTCTTC.

This clonotype was counted at least ten times. The genes are TRBV12-3 or TRBV12-4 and TRBJ2-1; tentatively, D is TRBD2 (6 bases). Trimming removed 5 bases from V and 5 bases from J, with 19 bases in between. The CDR3 covers 16 residues. CDR3 DNA: TGTGCCAGCAGTCCACCCCCGTGGACTATAGACAATGAGCAGTTCTTC. Translating gives CASSPPPWTIDNEQFF.

The sample holds many counts of this clonotype. The chain carries TRBV12-3 or TRBV12-4 and TRBJ2-3; D is possibly TRBD2 (6 bases). Trimming shortened V by 4 bases and J by 6 bases, and 11 bases separated the two germline ends. The CDR3 spans 13 residues. The CDR3 is CASSSGTFDTQYF. CDR3 DNA sequence: TGTGCCAGCAGTTCCGGGACTTTCGATACGCAGTATTTT.

This clonotype was observed many times. This sequence joins TRBV6-2 or TRBV6-3 and TRBJ2-1; 9 bases match TRBD2. In germline, CDR1 is MNHEY, CDR2 SVGEGT. This CDR3 is built from 19 residues. J lost 10 bases, V lost 0 bases, and 19 bases had no gene match. DNA for the CDR3: TGTGCCAGCAGTTACTCGAGGGCTTCGGGACTAGCAGCCGGCTCCGAGCAGTTCTTC. It translates to CASSYSRASGLAAGSEQFF.

This rearrangement joins TRBV29-1 to TRBJ2-7; weak D call: TRBD1 (6 bases). The V and J ends lost 6 bases and 4 bases respectively, with 10 bases between them. CDR3 size: 11 residues. The germline gives CDR1 SQVTM, CDR2 ANQGSEA. Written as DNA, the CDR3 is TGCAGCGTACGGACAGTGTACGAGCAGTACTTC. It is translated as CSVRTVYEQYF.

This clonotype was seen ten or more times. This chain uses TRBV2 with TRBJ1-1; 7 nucleotides align to TRBD1. The CDR3 loop spans 14 amino acids. Germline V gene lookup returns CDR1 SNHLY and CDR2 FYNNEI. J lost 0 bases, V lost 6 bases, and 4 bases had no gene match. As DNA, the CDR3 is TGTGCCAGCAGGACAGGGTCAATGAACACTGAAGCTTTCTTT. Translating it yields CASRTGSMNTEAFF.

This clonotype has a count of ten or more. The rearrangement joins TRBV6-2 or TRBV6-3 to TRBJ2-2, with 9 bases aligning to TRBD2. This CDR3 spans 17 amino acids. With 2 bases clipped from V and 6 bases from J, the junction kept 10 bases outside the gene matches. In germline, CDR1 is MNHEY, CDR2 SVGEGT. CDR3: CASSYPAGTSIAGELFF. The CDR3 DNA reads as TGTGCCAGCAGTTACCCGGCCGGGACTAGCATCGCCGGGGAGCTGTTTTTT.

In regard to this clonotype: A much larger clone lies one base from this, so it may be a read error. V usage is TRBV18 and J usage is TRBJ2-2; D call uncertain. The CDR3 spans 16 residues. The germline V gene encodes CDR1 KGHSH and CDR2 LQKENI. CDR3 nucleotides: TGTGTCAGCTCACCACAGCCTAGTCGTGCCACCGGGGAGCTGTTTTTT. It encodes CVSSPQPSRATGELFF.

This clonotype was observed a handful of times. V gene TRBV12-3 or TRBV12-4 combines with J gene TRBJ1-5, with TRBD1 as a possible D gene (5 bases). CDR3 length equals 15 residues. Trimming pared 6 bases from V and 0 bases from J, leaving 12 bases between. The DNA of the CDR3 is TGTGCCAGCAGCTCCGGACACCTTAGCAATCAGCCCCAGCATTTT. Translating gives CASSSGHLSNQPQHF.

This clonotype showed up many times. V and J are TRBV6-2 or TRBV6-3 and TRBJ1-2; D remains unclear. This CDR3 has 14 residues. Trimming pared 5 bases from V and 1 base from J, leaving 11 bases between. CDR1 and CDR2 from the germline V gene are MNHEY and SVGEGT. CDR3 coding DNA: TGTGCCAGCAGTGCAGCGGGATTTAACTATGGCTACACCTTC. Translating gives CASSAAGFNYGYTF.

V gene TRBV9 combines with J gene TRBJ2-5; a weak D match, TRBD1 (6 bases). The CDR3 runs to 15 residues. Trimming stripped 2 bases from V and 5 bases from J, with 16 bases between. CDR1 SGDLS and CDR2 YYNGEE come from the germline V gene. CDR3 protein: CASSVSRGPGETQYF. In DNA, the CDR3 is TGTGCCAGCAGCGTCAGCAGGGGACCGGGGGAGACCCAGTACTTC.

Many counts were recorded for this clonotype. The chain employs TRBV27 and TRBJ1-2; 9 nucleotides line up with TRBD1. Germline-derived CDR1 and CDR2 are MNHEY and SMNVEV (reference sequence). V shed 8 bases and J 0 bases; nucleotides not matched to a gene: 4. The CDR3 has 14 residues. CDR3 region: CASSGQGSNYGYTF. The CDR3 DNA sequence: TGTGCCAGCTCGGGACAGGGATCTAACTATGGCTACACCTTC.

This chain connects TRBV4-1 to TRBJ2-3; 8 bases align to TRBD2. V shed 3 bases and J 2 bases; nucleotides not matched to a gene: 10. This CDR3 is 17 amino acids long. In germline, CDR1 is MGHRA, CDR2 YSYEKL. For the CDR3, the DNA is TGCGCCAGCAGCCAGGGCCCTAGCGGGCCAATCACAGATACGCAGTATTTT. Encoded protein: CASSQGPSGPITDTQYF.

The table lists this clonotype with many counts. The CDR3 is CASSLRWAGPNLPETQYF. DNA for the CDR3: TGTGCCAGCAGCTTAAGATGGGCAGGGCCTAACCTTCCCGAGACCCAGTACTTC. The rearrangement joins TRBV11-2 to TRBJ2-5; a weak D match, TRBD1 (5 bases). The CDR3 is 18 residues long. Trimming took 2 bases from V and 5 from J, leaving 24 bases between them. CDR1 is SGHAT, CDR2 FQNNGV, per germline.

The V and J genes are TRBV20-1 and TRBJ2-1; 8 bases fit TRBD2. V shed 0 bases, J shed 6 bases, and the junction held 7 bases outside the gene matches. The CDR3 sequence is 15 residues long. CDR1 is DFQATT, CDR2 SNEGSKA, per germline (reference sequence). CDR3 in amino acids: CSAREREEGGNEQFF. CDR3 DNA: TGCAGTGCTAGAGAGCGGGAGGAGGGAGGCAATGAGCAGTTCTTC.

This clonotype was counted ten times or more. CDR3 sequence: CASSLTLWDSYNEQFF. Written as DNA, the CDR3 is TGTGCCAGCAGCTTAACCCTTTGGGACAGTTATAATGAGCAGTTCTTC. The chain carries TRBV11-1 and TRBJ2-1; 7 bases match TRBD1. J gave up 7 bases and V 2 bases, and 11 bases lay outside the gene matches. This CDR3 spans 16 amino acids. Germline CDR1 reads SGHAT; CDR2 reads FQDESV (reference sequence).

The rearrangement links TRBV7-9 to TRBJ2-7; the D call may be TRBD1 or TRBD2 (6 bases each). Per germline, CDR1 SEHNR and CDR2 FQNEAQ (reference sequence). The CDR3 spans 15 residues. V was shortened by 5 bases and J by 3 bases, with 17 bases between the two germline ends. The CDR3 protein is CASSARGDGFYEQYF. The DNA of the CDR3 is TGTGCCAGCAGCGCTAGGGGGGACGGATTCTACGAGCAGTACTTC. The full variable domain, completed using reference TRBV7-9 and TRBJ2-7, is DTGVSQNPRHKITKRGQNVTFRCDPISEHNRLYWYRQTLGQGPEFLTYFQNEAQLEKSRLLSDRFSAERPKGSFSTLEIQRTEQGDSAMYLCASSARGDGFYEQYFGPGTRLTVT.

The rearrangement joins TRBV6-1 to TRBJ2-7, with 9 nucleotides matching TRBD2. J lost 0 bases, V lost 4 bases, and 4 bases had no gene match. The CDR3 runs to 15 residues. Germline loops: CDR1 MNHNS, CDR2 SASEGT. CDR3 in DNA: TGTGCCAGCAGTGCGCGACTAGCGGTCTCCTACGAGCAGTACTTC. It specifies CASSARLAVSYEQYF.

This clonotype occurred many times. The chain is built from TRBV27 and TRBJ1-5; a weak D match, TRBD1 (6 bases). Germline V gene sequence: CDR1 MNHEY, CDR2 SMNVEV (reference sequence). V was shortened by 5 bases and J by 4 bases, with 12 bases between the two germline ends. This CDR3 has 14 amino acids. CDR3 sequence (DNA): TGTGCCAGCAGTCCAAATGGACAGAATCAGCCCCAGCATTTT. Residues: CASSPNGQNQPQHF.